The 12 T cell receptor beta chains given below trace back to one sample, sequenced in a study of siplizumab effects on memory and regulatory T cells. The repertoire was sequenced with immunoSEQ multiplex PCR; TCRdb's copy has only in-frame clones and lacks some. The data hold roughly 100,000 clones, with about 94% observed a single time. Sequencing used CD4+ T cells sorted from blood. The receptors originated from a human donor in good health.

The rearrangement links TRBV5-5 to TRBJ2-5; no clear D gene. The germline V gene encodes CDR1 SGHKS and CDR2 YYEKEE (reference sequence). The CDR3 is 16 amino acids. The V gene lost 4 bases and the J gene lost 2 bases, with 18 bases spanning the gap. CDR3 nucleotide sequence: TGTGCCAGCAGCCCGCCCCACGGAGTCGTACAAGAGACCCAGTACTTC. This sequence encodes CASSPPHGVVQETQYF.

The genes are TRBV19 and TRBJ2-1; D gene uncertain. Trimming took 6 bases from V and 4 from J, leaving 16 bases between them. The germline CDR1 and CDR2 sequences are LNHDA and SQIVND (reference sequence). This CDR3 spans 15 amino acids. CDR3 bases: TGTGCCAGTAGAGCTTCTTCAGCAGGTTACAATGAGCAGTTCTTC. As protein: CASRASSAGYNEQFF.

The chain employs TRBV9 and TRBJ2-2, with TRBD1 matching 9 bases. After removal of 4 bases from V and 5 bases from J, the junction contained 12 bases not matched to a gene. The CDR3 runs 17 residues. Germline-derived CDR1 and CDR2 are SGDLS and YYNGEE. The CDR3 reads CASSRGTGPKMTGELFF. CDR3 coding DNA: TGTGCCAGCAGCAGGGGGACAGGGCCAAAAATGACCGGGGAGCTGTTTTTT.

V is TRBV28 and J is TRBJ1-5, with a weak D call TRBD1 (5 bases). Trimming took off 6 bases at V and 0 bases at J, with 18 bases between the two ends. CDR3 length equals 17 residues. CDR1 is MDHEN and CDR2 is SYDVKM in the germline V gene. The CDR3 sequence: CASRPGRGVYSNQPQHF. CDR3 sequence (DNA): TGTGCCAGCAGGCCGGGACGGGGGGTTTATAGCAATCAGCCCCAGCATTTT. The full variable domain, with the rest looked up from reference TRBV28 and TRBJ1-5, is DVKVTQSSRYLVKRTGEKVFLECVQDMDHENMFWYRQDPGLGLRLIYFSYDVKMKEKGDIPEGYSVSREKKERFSLILESASTNQTSMYLCASRPGRGVYSNQPQHFGDGTRLSIL.

The chain employs TRBV28 and TRBJ1-6; D may be TRBD1 (6 bases). CDR3 length: 13 residues. Germline assignment: CDR1 MDHEN and CDR2 SYDVKM. The germline V and J ends were trimmed by 3 bases and 12 bases, with 12 bases remaining between them. The CDR3 loop reads CASSFDTGLPLHF. The CDR3 nucleotides are TGTGCCAGCAGTTTCGACACAGGGTTACCCCTCCACTTT.

The rearrangement links TRBV5-1 to TRBJ2-1, with 7 bases matching TRBD2. This CDR3 has 17 residues. Unmatched junction bases numbered 17, after V lost 3 bases and J lost 8 bases. CDR1 SGHRS and CDR2 YFSETQ come from the germline V gene. The CDR3 DNA sequence: TGCGCCAGCAGCTGGGGAGCGGGGAGGTCAGGGAGCGATGAGCAGTTCTTC. It is translated as CASSWGAGRSGSDEQFF.

The chain uses TRBV9 and TRBJ2-5; D may be TRBD1 or TRBD2 (7 bases each). The germline gives CDR1 SGDLS, CDR2 YYNGEE. CDR3 length: 16 amino acids. V lost 4 bases to trimming and J lost 2 bases, with 18 bases between them. The CDR3: CASSQRAGQPQETQYF. CDR3 DNA sequence: TGTGCCAGCAGCCAGCGAGCGGGACAGCCGCAAGAGACCCAGTACTTC.

The rearrangement uses TRBV10-3 and TRBJ2-1, with D perhaps being TRBD1 or TRBD2 (5 bases each). The germline V and J ends were trimmed by 8 bases and 4 bases, with 12 bases remaining between them. There are 13 residues in the CDR3. The germline gives CDR1 ENHRY, CDR2 SYGVKD. CDR3 coding DNA: TGTGCCATCGGGACGAAGATATACAATGAGCAGTTCTTC. Amino acids: CAIGTKIYNEQFF.

The chain is built from TRBV6-1 and TRBJ1-3; unclear D gene. V shed 3 bases and J shed 3 bases, with 6 bases lying between them. The CDR3 spans 13 residues. Per germline, CDR1 MNHNS and CDR2 SASEGT. CDR3 nucleotide sequence: TGTGCCAGCAGTGATGGCTATGGAAACACCATATATTTT. Amino acid sequence: CASSDGYGNTIYF.

The chain carries TRBV5-1 and TRBJ1-5; 7 bases map to TRBD1. The CDR3 length is 15 residues. V lost 5 bases, J lost 5 bases, and 10 bases stayed unmatched. Germline loops: CDR1 SGHRS, CDR2 YFSETQ. The CDR3 sequence: CASSFTGDGDQPQHF. In nucleotides, the CDR3 is TGCGCCAGCAGTTTTACAGGGGATGGCGATCAGCCCCAGCATTTT.

The chain joins TRBV5-4 to TRBJ1-3, with unresolved D. This CDR3 is 12 amino acids long. V lost 2 bases to trimming and J lost 4 bases, with 4 bases between them. Germline V lookup: CDR1 SGHNT, CDR2 YYREEE (reference sequence). CDR3 residues: CASSFLGNTIYF. Here the CDR3 DNA reads TGTGCCAGCAGCTTTCTGGGAAACACCATATATTTT.

This chain connects TRBV6-6 to TRBJ2-1, with D tentatively TRBD2 (7 bases). This CDR3 is built from 12 residues. Trimming removed 3 bases at V and 9 bases at J, with 9 bases between. Germline CDR1 is MNHNY and CDR2 is SVGAGI (reference sequence). For the CDR3, the DNA is TGTGCCAGCAGTTATAGGGGGGGTGAGCAGTTCTTC. Its translation: CASSYRGGEQFF.